Presented here are 15 T cell receptor beta chains from one specimen sequenced in a study of identical twins. TCRdb used MiXCR to reprocess the 5' RACE reads, holding one entry per CDR3 protein. This sample has approximately 700,000 distinct CDR3 sequences, with 5.5% to 6.5% found just once. Source material: naive T cells sorted from blood. The origin of the receptors is a man between 18 and 35 years old in good health.

This chain connects TRBV12-3 or TRBV12-4 to TRBJ2-7, with TRBD2 identical over 7 bases. The CDR3 runs 16 residues. The V segment lost 4 bases and the J segment 1 base; nucleotides outside the gene matches: 10. The CDR3 here is CASSSNWRESSYEQYF. In DNA, the CDR3 is TGTGCCAGCAGTTCTAACTGGCGGGAGAGTTCCTACGAGCAGTACTTC.

This clonotype was seen many times. This rearrangement joins TRBV5-1 to TRBJ2-2; 11 bases fit TRBD1. V shed 3 bases and J 6 bases; nucleotides not matched to a gene: 7. Germline CDR1 reads SGHRS; CDR2 reads YFSETQ. The CDR3 totals 16 residues. This CDR3 reads CASSSQAGQGAGELFF. CDR3 nucleotide sequence: TGCGCCAGCAGCTCCCAAGCGGGACAGGGGGCCGGGGAGCTGTTTTTT.

The J gene is TRBJ2-5, the V gene TRBV6-1; D not resolved. Germline CDR1 MNHNS, CDR2 SASEGT. V was trimmed by 2 bases and J by 5 bases, leaving 15 bases between them. The CDR3 contains 15 residues. The CDR3 nucleotides are TGTGCCAGCAGTGAAATTTTAGGCCTGGGGGAGACCCAGTACTTC. Residues: CASSEILGLGETQYF.

This clonotype has ten or more counts. CDR3 region: CASLRDRPNYGYTF. The CDR3 DNA sequence: TGTGCCAGCCTTCGGGACAGACCTAACTATGGCTACACCTTC. The chain joins TRBV2 to TRBJ1-2, with TRBD1 matching over 7 bases. CDR3 length: 14 amino acids. CDR1 is SNHLY, CDR2 FYNNEI, per germline. J was trimmed by 0 bases and V by 8 bases; bases with no gene match: 6.

The chain uses TRBV6-1 and TRBJ2-3; the D is unclear. With 7 bases removed from V and 4 bases from J, the gap between germline ends came to 12 bases. The CDR3 consists of 13 residues. Germline V gene sequence: CDR1 MNHNS, CDR2 SASEGT. This CDR3 is CASTSSAADTQYF. The CDR3 DNA reads TGTGCCAGCACCTCTTCTGCGGCAGATACGCAGTATTTT.

This clonotype was counted ten times or more. The V call is TRBV24-1, the J call TRBJ2-1; D may be TRBD2 (7 bases). Germline CDR1 and CDR2: KGHDR and SFDVKD. The CDR3 contains 15 residues. With 3 bases removed from V and 9 bases from J, the gap between germline ends came to 17 bases. The CDR3, as DNA: TGTGCCACCAGTGATGGGGGCCCTCAGCGGGGTGAGCAGTTCTTC. It yields the protein CATSDGGPQRGEQFF.

Ten or more counts support this clonotype. J is TRBJ2-1 and V is TRBV29-1; 11 nucleotides match TRBD1. The CDR3 extends over 13 amino acids. Germline values: CDR1 SQVTM, CDR2 ANQGSEA. Trimming removed 3 bases from V and 9 bases from J; junction bases left unmatched: 4. CDR3 region: CSVDGQGASEQFF. Here the CDR3 DNA reads TGCAGCGTTGACGGACAGGGGGCGAGTGAGCAGTTCTTC.

This clonotype has ten or more counts. The gene calls are TRBV27 and TRBJ2-1; 14 positions agree with TRBD2. Germline CDR1 MNHEY, CDR2 SMNVEV (reference sequence). J was trimmed by 0 bases and V by 6 bases; bases with no gene match: 16. The CDR3 covers 21 residues. This CDR3 is CASSLRGGLAGVTDSYNEQFF. Written as DNA, the CDR3 is TGTGCCAGCAGCCTTAGAGGGGGACTAGCGGGAGTTACAGACTCCTACAATGAGCAGTTCTTC.

This clonotype has at least ten counts. The chain combines TRBV7-8 with TRBJ1-2; D is perhaps TRBD1 (5 bases). V was cut by 0 bases and J by 5 bases, with 13 bases left in between. The germline CDR1 and CDR2 sequences are SGHVS and FQNEAQ. The CDR3 length is 15 residues. CDR3 region: CASSLARGGEYGYTF. The CDR3 DNA reads TGTGCCAGCAGCTTAGCGCGGGGGGGAGAATATGGCTACACCTTC.

The table lists this clonotype with many counts. This chain uses TRBV20-1 with TRBJ1-2; tentative D call: TRBD1 (6 bases). From germline, CDR1 is DFQATT and CDR2 SNEGSKA (reference sequence). Trimming pared 2 bases from V and 8 bases from J, leaving 18 bases between. This CDR3 has 14 amino acids. CDR3 in amino acids: CSARRTAGVGGYTF. As DNA, the CDR3 is TGCAGTGCTAGACGCACAGCAGGGGTGGGGGGCTACACCTTC.

This clonotype occurred many times. This chain links TRBV12-3 or TRBV12-4 with TRBJ1-1; the D is unclear. CDR3 length: 17 amino acids. V was shortened by 4 bases and J by 5 bases, with 23 bases between the two germline ends. The CDR3 DNA sequence: TGTGCCAGCAGTTCACTTGGTAGTTCCACGAGTGTAACTGAAGCTTTCTTT. Protein product: CASSSLGSSTSVTEAFF.

The sample holds a few counts of this clonotype. The CDR3 DNA reads TGTGCCAGCAGCCTCCCGGGGGGTCAGCAGTTCTTC. It codes for CASSLPGGQQFF. This rearrangement joins TRBV6-2 or TRBV6-3 to TRBJ2-1; 7 bases line up with TRBD2. V was clipped by 6 bases and J by 11 bases; unmatched bases: 7. Germline lookup yields CDR1 MNHEY and CDR2 SVGEGT. The CDR3 runs 12 residues.

This chain joins TRBV5-5 and TRBJ1-5; no clear D gene. Deletions cut 0 bases from V and 6 bases from J, with 10 bases between. This CDR3 comprises 14 residues. In germline, CDR1 is SGHKS, CDR2 YYEKEE (reference sequence). Here the CDR3 reads CASSLETVIQPQHF. The CDR3 nucleotides read TGTGCCAGCAGCTTGGAAACGGTTATTCAGCCCCAGCATTTT.

This clonotype came up many times. This chain uses TRBV5-6 with TRBJ1-2; 9 bases map to TRBD1. Germline CDR1 and CDR2: SGHDT and YYEEEE. CDR3 length equals 13 residues. V shed 4 bases, J shed 4 bases, and the junction held 2 bases outside the gene matches. The CDR3 sequence: CASSTGGIYGYTF. Written as DNA, the CDR3 is TGTGCCAGCAGCACAGGGGGCATCTATGGCTACACCTTC.

This clonotype was observed many times. This chain connects TRBV15 to TRBJ2-7, with TRBD2 matching over 10 bases. Germline-derived CDR1 and CDR2 are LNHNV and YYDKDF (reference sequence). The CDR3 consists of 16 residues. The V gene end was trimmed by 0 bases and the J gene end by 5 bases; junction bases not matched to a gene: 7. The CDR3 is CATSRDWLAGDHEQYF. Written as DNA, the CDR3 is TGTGCCACCAGCAGAGATTGGCTAGCGGGAGACCACGAGCAGTACTTC.